What follows describes a single T cell receptor beta chain. These data originate in a study of blood T cell repertoires in COVID-19. The CDR3 has 15 amino acids. With 5 bases removed from V and 4 bases from J, the gap between germline ends came to 12 bases. The germline V gene encodes CDR1 MGHDK and CDR2 SYGVNS. Generated by immunoSEQ multiplex PCR, the TCRdb table keeps only in-frame clones and is missing some. The sample records 90,000 to 120,000 clones, over 60% being singletons. The chain couples TRBV25-1 to TRBJ2-6, with a possible D match to TRBD1 (5 bases). The TCR comes from a man in his 70s with acute or convalescent COVID-19. The sequenced material came from peripheral blood. As DNA, the CDR3 is TGTGCCAGCAGTCCCGCAGGGTCCGGGGCCAACGTCCTGACTTTC. It translates to CASSPAGSGANVLTF.